This TCR beta chain comes out of a study of shared clonotypes between healthy human individuals. Over several immunoSEQ plates, each subset's genomic DNA was distributed in even portions. The assay was immunoSEQ multiplex PCR, and TCRdb's table has in-frame clones only and misses some. This sample has around 990,000 clones, with around 77% found just once. The CDR3 contains 13 residues. V was shortened by 4 bases and J by 0 bases, with 3 bases between the two germline ends. Germline CDR1 MNHNY, CDR2 SVGAGI (reference sequence). This clone has a handful of counts. Source material: memory CD4+ T cells from PBMCs. Regarding subset: CD45RA-negative fraction. The TCR sequence derives from a man aged 18 to 35 in good health. Some clones in this sample may be carry-over from other donors' samples. The V gene is TRBV6-6, the J gene TRBJ2-2; D is undetermined. The CDR3 region is CASSWANTGELFF. Written as DNA, the CDR3 is TGTGCCAGCAGTTGGGCGAACACCGGGGAGCTGTTTTTT.